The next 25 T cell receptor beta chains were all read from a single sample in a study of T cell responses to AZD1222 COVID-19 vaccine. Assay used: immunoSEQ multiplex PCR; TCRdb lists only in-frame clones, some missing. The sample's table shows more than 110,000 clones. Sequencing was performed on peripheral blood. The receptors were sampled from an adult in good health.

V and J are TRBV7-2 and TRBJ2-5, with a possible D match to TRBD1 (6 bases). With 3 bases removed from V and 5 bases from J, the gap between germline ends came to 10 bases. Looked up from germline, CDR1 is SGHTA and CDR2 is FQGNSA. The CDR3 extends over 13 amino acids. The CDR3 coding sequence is TGTGCCAGCAGCTTCGTAGGGGGTGAGACCCAGTACTTC. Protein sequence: CASSFVGGETQYF. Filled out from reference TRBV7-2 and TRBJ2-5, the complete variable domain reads GAGVSQSPSNKVTEKGKDVELRCDPISGHTALYWYRQSLGQGLEFLIYFQGNSAPDKSGLPSDRFSAERTGGSVSTLTIQRTQQEDSAVYLCASSFVGGETQYFGPGTRLLVL.

The DNA of the CDR3 is TGCAGCGTTGGTAGCAGCTTACTAGAGCAGTACTTC. It is translated as CSVGSSLLEQYF. The rearrangement links TRBV29-1 to TRBJ2-7; D ambiguous. The CDR3 loop spans 12 amino acids. The V gene lost 4 bases and the J gene lost 7 bases, with 14 bases spanning the gap. The germline V gene encodes CDR1 SQVTM and CDR2 ANQGSEA.

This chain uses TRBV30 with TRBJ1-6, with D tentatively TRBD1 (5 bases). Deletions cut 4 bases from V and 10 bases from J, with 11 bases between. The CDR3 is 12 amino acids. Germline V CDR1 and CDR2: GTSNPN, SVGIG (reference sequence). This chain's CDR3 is CAWTWGESPLHF. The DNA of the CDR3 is TGTGCCTGGACATGGGGCGAATCACCCCTCCACTTT.

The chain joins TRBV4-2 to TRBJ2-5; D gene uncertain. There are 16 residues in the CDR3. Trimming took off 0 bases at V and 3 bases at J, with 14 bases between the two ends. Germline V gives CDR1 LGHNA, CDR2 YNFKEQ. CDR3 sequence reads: CASSQDLAFRKETQYF. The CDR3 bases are TGTGCCAGCAGCCAAGATTTAGCCTTCCGCAAAGAGACCCAGTACTTC.

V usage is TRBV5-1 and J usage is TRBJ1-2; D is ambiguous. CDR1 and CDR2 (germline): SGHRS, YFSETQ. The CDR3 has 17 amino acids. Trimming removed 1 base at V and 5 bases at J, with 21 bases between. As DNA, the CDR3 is TGCGCCAGCAGCTTGTTCCCCCGACCGACCACCTCATATGGCTACACCTTC. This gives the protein CASSLFPRPTTSYGYTF.

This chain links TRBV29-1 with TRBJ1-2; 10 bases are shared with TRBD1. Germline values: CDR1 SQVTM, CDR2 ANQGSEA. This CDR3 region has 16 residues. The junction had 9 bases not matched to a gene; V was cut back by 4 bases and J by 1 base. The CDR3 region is CSVAVWDRGDNYGYTF. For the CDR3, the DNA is TGCAGCGTTGCCGTATGGGACAGGGGAGATAACTATGGCTACACCTTC.

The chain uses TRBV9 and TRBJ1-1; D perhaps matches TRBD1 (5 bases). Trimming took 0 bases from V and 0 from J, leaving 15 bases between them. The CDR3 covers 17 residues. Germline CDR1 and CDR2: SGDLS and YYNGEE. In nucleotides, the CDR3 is TGTGCCAGCAGCGTAGACGGGCAGGGCTACATGAACACTGAAGCTTTCTTT. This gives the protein CASSVDGQGYMNTEAFF.

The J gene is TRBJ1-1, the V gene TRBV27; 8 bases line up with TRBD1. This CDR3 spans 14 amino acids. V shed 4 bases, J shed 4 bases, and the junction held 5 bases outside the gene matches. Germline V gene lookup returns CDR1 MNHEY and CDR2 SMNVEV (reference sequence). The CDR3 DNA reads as TGTGCCAGCAGTTGGACAGGGAAGTTCACTGAAGCTTTCTTT. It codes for CASSWTGKFTEAFF.

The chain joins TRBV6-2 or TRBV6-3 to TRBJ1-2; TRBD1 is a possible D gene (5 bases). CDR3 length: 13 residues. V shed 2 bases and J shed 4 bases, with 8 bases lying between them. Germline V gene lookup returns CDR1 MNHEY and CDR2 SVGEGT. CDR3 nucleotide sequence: TGTGCCAGCAGTTACGCAGGGAGCTATGGCTACACCTTC. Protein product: CASSYAGSYGYTF.

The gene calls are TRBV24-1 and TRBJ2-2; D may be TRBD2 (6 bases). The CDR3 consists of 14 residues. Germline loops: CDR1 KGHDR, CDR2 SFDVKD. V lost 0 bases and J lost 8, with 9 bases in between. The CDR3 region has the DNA TGTGCCACCAGTGATTTGGGGGGGAATGGGGAGCTGTTTTTT. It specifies CATSDLGGNGELFF.

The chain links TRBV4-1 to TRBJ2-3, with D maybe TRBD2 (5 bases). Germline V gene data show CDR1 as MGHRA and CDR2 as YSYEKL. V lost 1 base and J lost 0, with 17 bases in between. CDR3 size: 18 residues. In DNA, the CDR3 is TGCGCCAGCAGCCAAGTGGCGGCGGGTACGGGAAGCACAGATACGCAGTATTTT. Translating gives CASSQVAAGTGSTDTQYF.

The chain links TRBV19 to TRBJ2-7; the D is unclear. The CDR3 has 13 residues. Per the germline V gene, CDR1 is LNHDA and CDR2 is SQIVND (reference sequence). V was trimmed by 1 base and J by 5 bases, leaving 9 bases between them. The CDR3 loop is CASSIGVGNEQYF. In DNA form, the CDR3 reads TGTGCCAGTAGTATAGGGGTGGGGAACGAGCAGTACTTC.

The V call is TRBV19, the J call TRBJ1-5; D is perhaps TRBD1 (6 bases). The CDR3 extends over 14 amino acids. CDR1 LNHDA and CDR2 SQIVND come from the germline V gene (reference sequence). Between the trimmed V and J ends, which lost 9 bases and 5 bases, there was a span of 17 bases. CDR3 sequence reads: CASRGAARYQPQHF. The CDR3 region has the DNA TGTGCCAGCCGGGGGGCGGCGCGGTATCAGCCCCAGCATTTT.

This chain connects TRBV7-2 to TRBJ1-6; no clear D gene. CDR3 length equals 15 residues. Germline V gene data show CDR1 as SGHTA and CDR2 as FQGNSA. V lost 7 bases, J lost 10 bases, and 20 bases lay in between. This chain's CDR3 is CASNMDISPLSPLHF. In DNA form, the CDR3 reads TGTGCCAGCAACATGGATATTTCTCCATTGTCACCCCTCCACTTT.

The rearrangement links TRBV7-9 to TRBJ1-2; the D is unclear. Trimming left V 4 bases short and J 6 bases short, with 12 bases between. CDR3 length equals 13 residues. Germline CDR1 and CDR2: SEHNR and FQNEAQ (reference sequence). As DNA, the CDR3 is TGTGCCAGCAGCTCCACACCCGCTAATGGCTACACCTTC. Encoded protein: CASSSTPANGYTF.

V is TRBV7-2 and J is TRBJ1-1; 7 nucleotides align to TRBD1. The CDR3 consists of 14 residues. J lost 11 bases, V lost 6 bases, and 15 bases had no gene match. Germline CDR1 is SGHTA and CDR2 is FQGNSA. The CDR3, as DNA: TGTGCCAGCAGTCCCAACAGGGGACTAGCCGGGGCTTTCTTT. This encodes CASSPNRGLAGAFF.

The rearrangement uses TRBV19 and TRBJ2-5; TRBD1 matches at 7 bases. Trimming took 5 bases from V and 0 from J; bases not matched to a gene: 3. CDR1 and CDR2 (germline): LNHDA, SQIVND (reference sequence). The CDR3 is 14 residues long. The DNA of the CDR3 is TGTGCCAGTAGTCCCACAGGGGACCAAGAGACCCAGTACTTC. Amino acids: CASSPTGDQETQYF.

The CDR3 sequence: CASSRAGNSGNTIYF. The CDR3 DNA reads TGTGCCAGCAGTCGAGCAGGGAACTCTGGAAACACCATATATTTT. The chain joins TRBV6-5 to TRBJ1-3, with D perhaps matching TRBD1 (5 bases). The CDR3 is 15 residues long. Per germline, CDR1 MNHEY and CDR2 SVGAGI. The germline V and J ends were trimmed by 5 bases and 0 bases, with 11 bases remaining between them.

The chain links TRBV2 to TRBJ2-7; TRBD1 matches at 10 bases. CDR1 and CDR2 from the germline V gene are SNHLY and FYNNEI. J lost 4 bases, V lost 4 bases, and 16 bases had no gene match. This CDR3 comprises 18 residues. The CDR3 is CASSGPIPSGQGKYEQYF. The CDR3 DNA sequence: TGTGCCAGCAGTGGACCCATCCCTTCGGGACAGGGGAAATACGAGCAGTACTTC.

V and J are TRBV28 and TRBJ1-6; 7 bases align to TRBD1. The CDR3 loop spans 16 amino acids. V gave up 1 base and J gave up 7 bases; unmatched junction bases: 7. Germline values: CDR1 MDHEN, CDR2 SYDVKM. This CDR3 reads CASSLSRGSLNSPLHF. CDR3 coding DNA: TGTGCCAGCAGTTTATCCAGGGGGAGTCTAAATTCACCCCTCCACTTT.

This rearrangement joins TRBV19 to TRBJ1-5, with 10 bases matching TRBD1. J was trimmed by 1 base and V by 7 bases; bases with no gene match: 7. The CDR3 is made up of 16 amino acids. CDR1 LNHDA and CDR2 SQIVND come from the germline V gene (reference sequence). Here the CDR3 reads CASTRTGGKSNQPQHF. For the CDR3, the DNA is TGTGCCAGTACCCGGACAGGGGGGAAGAGCAATCAGCCCCAGCATTTT.

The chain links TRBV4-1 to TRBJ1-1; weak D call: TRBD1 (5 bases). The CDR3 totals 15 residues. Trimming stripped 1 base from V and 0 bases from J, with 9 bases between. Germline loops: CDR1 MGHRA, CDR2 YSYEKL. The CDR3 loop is CASSQAGALNTEAFF. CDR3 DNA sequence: TGCGCCAGCAGCCAAGCCGGGGCGTTGAACACTGAAGCTTTCTTT.

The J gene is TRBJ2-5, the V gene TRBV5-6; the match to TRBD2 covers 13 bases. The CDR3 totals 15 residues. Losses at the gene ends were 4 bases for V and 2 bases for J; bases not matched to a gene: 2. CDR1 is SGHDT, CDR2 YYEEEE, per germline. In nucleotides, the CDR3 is TGTGCCAGCAGCCAGACTAGCGGGGGGCAAGAGACCCAGTACTTC. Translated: CASSQTSGGQETQYF.

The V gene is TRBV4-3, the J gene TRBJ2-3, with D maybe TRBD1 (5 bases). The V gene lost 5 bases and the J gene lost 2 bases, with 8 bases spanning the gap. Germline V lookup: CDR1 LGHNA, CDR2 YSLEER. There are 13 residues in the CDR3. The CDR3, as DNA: TGCGCCAGCAGCGGACAAGACACAGATACGCAGTATTTT. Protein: CASSGQDTDTQYF.

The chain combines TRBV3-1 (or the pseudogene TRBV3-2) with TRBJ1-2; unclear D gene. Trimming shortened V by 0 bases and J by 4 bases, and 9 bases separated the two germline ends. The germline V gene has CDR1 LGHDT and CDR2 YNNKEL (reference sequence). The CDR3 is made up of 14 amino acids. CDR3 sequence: CASSQDLNSYGYTF. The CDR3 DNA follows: TGTGCCAGCAGCCAAGACTTGAACTCCTATGGCTACACCTTC.